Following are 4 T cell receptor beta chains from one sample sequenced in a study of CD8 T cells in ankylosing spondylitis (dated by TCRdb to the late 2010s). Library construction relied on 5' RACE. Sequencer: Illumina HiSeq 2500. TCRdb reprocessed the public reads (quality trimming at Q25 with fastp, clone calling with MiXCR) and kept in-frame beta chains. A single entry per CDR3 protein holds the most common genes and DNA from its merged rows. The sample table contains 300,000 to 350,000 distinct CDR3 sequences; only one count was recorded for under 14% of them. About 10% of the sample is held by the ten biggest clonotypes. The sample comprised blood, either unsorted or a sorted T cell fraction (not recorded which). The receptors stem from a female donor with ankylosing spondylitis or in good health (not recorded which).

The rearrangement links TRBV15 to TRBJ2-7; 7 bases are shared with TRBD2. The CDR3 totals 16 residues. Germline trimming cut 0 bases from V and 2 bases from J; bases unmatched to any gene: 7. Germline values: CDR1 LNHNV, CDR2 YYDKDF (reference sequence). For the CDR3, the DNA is TGTGCCACCAGCAGAGATTTGGGGGGGAGACCCTACGAGCAGTACTTC. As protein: CATSRDLGGRPYEQYF.

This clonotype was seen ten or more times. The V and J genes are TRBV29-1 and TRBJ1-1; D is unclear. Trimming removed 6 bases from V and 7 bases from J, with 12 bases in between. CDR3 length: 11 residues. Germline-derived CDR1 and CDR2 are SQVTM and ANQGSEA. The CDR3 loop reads CSVGDKFEAFF. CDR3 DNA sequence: TGCAGCGTGGGAGACAAGTTTGAAGCTTTCTTT.

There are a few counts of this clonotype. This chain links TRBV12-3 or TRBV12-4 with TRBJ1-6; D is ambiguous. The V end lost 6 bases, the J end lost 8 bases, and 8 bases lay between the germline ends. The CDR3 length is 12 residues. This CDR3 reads CASREPDSPLHF. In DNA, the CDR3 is TGTGCCAGCAGGGAGCCCGATTCACCCCTCCACTTT.

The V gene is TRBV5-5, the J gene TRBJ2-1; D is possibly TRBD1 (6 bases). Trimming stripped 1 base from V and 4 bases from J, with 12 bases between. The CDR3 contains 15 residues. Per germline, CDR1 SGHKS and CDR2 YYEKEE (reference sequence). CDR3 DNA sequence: TGTGCCAGCAGCTTGACGGCAGGGGTTTACAATGAGCAGTTCTTC. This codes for CASSLTAGVYNEQFF.